This TCR beta chain appears in the sequencing data of a study of Ad26.COV2.S vaccination and SARS-CoV-2 variants. Study context: Ad26.COV2.S arm of COV1001 included the donor. Donor got 5x10^10 or 1x10^11 viral particles of Ad26.COV2.S.

Treatment reported: 15 to 20 received Ad26.COV2.S at low or high dose, single or two shots; roughly five received placebo; per-sample allocation not given. Samples analyzed were those drawn on day 63 after the first vaccine or placebo injection. Per the germline V gene, CDR1 is LNHNV and CDR2 is YYDKDF (reference sequence). The CDR3 extends over 15 amino acids. The germline V and J ends were trimmed by 0 bases and 4 bases, with 12 bases remaining between them. Findings and caveats of the study: Compared with placebo recipients, vaccine recipients had higher spike-specific TCR breadth. Marked by substantial breadth, spike-specific CD8+ and CD4+ T cell responses were reportedly seen after vaccination.

Using immunoSEQ multiplex PCR, the repertoire was profiled, and TCRdb retains in-frame clones only, with some absent. The repertoire holds around 370,000 clones, with around 83% as singletons. Points on this clone: Its cognate antigen is unknown.

The chain joins TRBV15 to TRBJ1-2; weak D call: TRBD1 (5 bases). This TCR was sampled from a person between 18 and 59 years old who received the Ad26.COV2.S COVID-19 vaccine or a placebo. Material: peripheral blood, obtained in a trial of Ad26.COV2.S vaccine versus placebo. This CDR3 reads CATSRDFGAGYGYTF. Written as DNA, the CDR3 is TGTGCCACCAGCAGAGATTTTGGGGCAGGCTATGGCTACACCTTC.